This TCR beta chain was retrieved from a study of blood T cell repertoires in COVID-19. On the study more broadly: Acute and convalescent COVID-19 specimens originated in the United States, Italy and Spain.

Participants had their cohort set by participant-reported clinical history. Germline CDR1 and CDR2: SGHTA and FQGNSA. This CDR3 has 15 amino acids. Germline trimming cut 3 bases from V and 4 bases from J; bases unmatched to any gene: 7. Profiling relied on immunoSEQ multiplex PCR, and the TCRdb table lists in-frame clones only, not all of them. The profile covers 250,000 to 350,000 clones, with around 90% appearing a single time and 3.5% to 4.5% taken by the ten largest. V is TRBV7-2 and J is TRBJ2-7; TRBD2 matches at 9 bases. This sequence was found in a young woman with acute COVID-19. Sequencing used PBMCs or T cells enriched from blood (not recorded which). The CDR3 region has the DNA TGTGCCAGCAGCTTCTTAGCGGGAGAATCGTACGAGCAGTACTTC. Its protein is CASSFLAGESYEQYF. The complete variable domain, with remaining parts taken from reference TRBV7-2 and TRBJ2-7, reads GAGVSQSPSNKVTEKGKDVELRCDPISGHTALYWYRQSLGQGLEFLIYFQGNSAPDKSGLPSDRFSAERTGGSVSTLTIQRTQQEDSAVYLCASSFLAGESYEQYFGPGTRLTVT.